A single sample is the source of the 4 T cell receptor beta chains below, sequenced in a study of CD8+ T cells in alopecia areata (dated by TCRdb to about 2018). Read against the paper, the sample's treatment or condition label means: oral pan-JAK inhibitor, 5-10 mg twice daily. The library relied on the immunoSEQ multiplex PCR assay. For TCR sequencing, RNA was extracted from every sample and reverse transcribed into cDNA to serve as template. TCRdb limited this immuneACCESS table to in-frame rearrangements with V and J called. A share of clones is missing; checked studies link under half to unresolved V genes, and the rest is unexplained. The sample table shows over 90,000 clones, and around 86% are seen once. The ten top clones hold over 8.5% of the sample. Sequences were derived from CD8+ T cells sorted from blood, sampled at approximately week 34, from a patient treated with tofacitinib. The receptor set was obtained from a human donor with alopecia areata.

This chain connects TRBV7-9 to TRBJ2-7; no clear D. Germline CDR1 and CDR2: SEHNR and FQNEAQ (reference sequence). The ends were cut back, 1 base at V and 2 bases at J, with 9 bases in the middle. The CDR3 spans 14 residues. The CDR3 is CASSLGGSTYEQYF. CDR3 bases: TGTGCCAGCAGCTTAGGTGGCAGCACCTACGAGCAGTACTTC.

This clone was seen a single time. The rearrangement joins TRBV5-4 to TRBJ2-7; 11 bases are a match to TRBD2. The CDR3 is made up of 16 amino acids. Per the germline V gene, CDR1 is SGHNT and CDR2 is YYREEE (reference sequence). V dropped 1 base and J dropped 7; count of bases not matched to a gene: 10. The CDR3 coding sequence is TGTGCCAGCAGCTTGACTAGCGGGGGCCATCCTCGGGAGCAGTACTTC. Translated, it gives CASSLTSGGHPREQYF.

The chain is built from TRBV12-5 and TRBJ2-3; no definite D call. V was pared by 6 bases and J by 1 base, with 5 bases between. The CDR3 has 12 amino acids. The germline V gene encodes CDR1 LGHNT and CDR2 FRNRAP. As DNA, the CDR3 is TGTGCTAGTGGCCAAGGCACAGATACGCAGTATTTT. It encodes CASGQGTDTQYF.

The chain has TRBV9 and TRBJ2-3, with 9 bases lining up with TRBD2. Germline V gene data show CDR1 as SGDLS and CDR2 as YYNGEE. J was trimmed by 1 base and V by 3 bases; bases with no gene match: 3. This CDR3 spans 15 amino acids. The CDR3 nucleotides read TGTGCCAGCAGCGGTAGCGGGAGCGGCACAGATACGCAGTATTTT. It encodes CASSGSGSGTDTQYF.